The clone carrying this TCR beta chain was detected many times. Germline V gene data show CDR1 as DFQATT and CDR2 as SNEGSKA (reference sequence). The length of the CDR3 is 14 residues. Unmatched junction bases numbered 8, after V lost 4 bases and J lost 5 bases. The sample comes from a study of T cells after yellow fever vaccination. Conversion of TCR transcripts into cDNA relied on 5'RACE template switching, which added a universal primer site and UMIs. In TCRdb, the 5' RACE reads were re-called with MiXCR into one record per CDR3 protein. This repertoire shows 310,000 or so distinct CDR3 sequences, around 3.6% found once; its top ten account for about a quarter.

V gene TRBV20-1 combines with J gene TRBJ2-5; 9 positions match TRBD1. Sequencing used PBMCs, obtained on the day of the yellow fever booster vaccination. The TCR originated in a man aged 18 to 30 who received the YFV17D yellow fever vaccine. The CDR3: CSATPGTGLETQYF. Written as DNA, the CDR3 is TGCAGTGCTACTCCCGGGACAGGGTTGGAGACCCAGTACTTC.